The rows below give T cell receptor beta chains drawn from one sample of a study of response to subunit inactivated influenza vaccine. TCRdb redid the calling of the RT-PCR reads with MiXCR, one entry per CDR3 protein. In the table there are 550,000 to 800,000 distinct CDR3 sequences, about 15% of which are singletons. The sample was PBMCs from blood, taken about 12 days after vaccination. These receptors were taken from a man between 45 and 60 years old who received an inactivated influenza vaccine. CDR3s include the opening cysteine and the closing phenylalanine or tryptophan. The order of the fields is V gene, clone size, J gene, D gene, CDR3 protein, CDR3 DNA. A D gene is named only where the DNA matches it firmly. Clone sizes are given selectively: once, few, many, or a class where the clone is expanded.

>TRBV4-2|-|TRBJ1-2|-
CASSQGTGTYGYTF
TGTGCCAGCAGCCAAGGCACAGGCACCTATGGCTACACCTTC
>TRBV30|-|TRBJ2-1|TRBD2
CAWSGTSHYNEQFF
TGTGCCTGGAGCGGGACTAGCCACTACAATGAGCAGTTCTTC
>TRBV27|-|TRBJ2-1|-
CANSSSGTYNEQFF
TGTGCCAACAGTTCCAGCGGCACCTACAATGAGCAGTTCTTC
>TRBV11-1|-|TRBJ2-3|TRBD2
CASSLKKRLAGSTDTQYF
TGTGCCAGCAGCTTAAAGAAGCGCCTAGCGGGAAGCACAGATACGCAGTATTTT
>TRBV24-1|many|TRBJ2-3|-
CATSDFSRGPRKGIADTQYF
TGTGCCACCAGTGATTTTTCCCGTGGGCCAAGAAAAGGGATTGCAGATACGCAGTATTTT
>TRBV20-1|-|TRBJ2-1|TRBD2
CSAPSAGYNEQFF
TGCAGTGCTCCCTCAGCGGGGTACAATGAGCAGTTCTTC
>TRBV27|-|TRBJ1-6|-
CASRRENSYNSPLHF
TGTGCCAGCAGAAGAGAGAACTCCTATAATTCACCCCTCCACTTT
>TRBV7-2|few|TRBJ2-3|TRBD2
CASSPRGGRGTDTQYF
TGTGCCAGCAGCCCGCGGGGGGGGAGGGGCACAGATACGCAGTATTTT
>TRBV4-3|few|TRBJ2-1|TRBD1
CASSQDMGQGNNEQFF
TGCGCCAGCAGCCAAGATATGGGACAGGGGAACAATGAGCAGTTCTTC
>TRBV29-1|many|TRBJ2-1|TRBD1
CSVVPFRTGNENEQFF
TGCAGCGTTGTTCCTTTTCGGACAGGGAACGAGAATGAGCAGTTCTTC
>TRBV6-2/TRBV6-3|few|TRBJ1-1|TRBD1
CASSYGDSNTEAFF
TGTGCCAGCAGTTACGGGGACAGTAACACTGAAGCTTTCTTT
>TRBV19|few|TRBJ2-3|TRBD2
CASSLRLAITDTQYF
TGTGCCAGTAGTCTCCGACTAGCCATCACAGATACGCAGTATTTT
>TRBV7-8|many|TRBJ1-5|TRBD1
CASSRGTGHNQPQHF
TGTGCCAGCAGTCGGGGGACAGGGCACAATCAGCCCCAGCATTTT
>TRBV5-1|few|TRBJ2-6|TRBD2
CASFSGGAGANVLTF
TGCGCCAGCTTCAGCGGGGGGGCTGGGGCCAACGTCCTGACTTTC
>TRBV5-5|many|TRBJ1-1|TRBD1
CASSSVPRGVNTEAFF
TGTGCCAGCAGCTCAGTACCCAGGGGGGTGAACACTGAAGCTTTCTTT
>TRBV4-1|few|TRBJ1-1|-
CASSQVGVMHTEAFF
TGCGCCAGCAGCCAAGTGGGGGTCATGCACACTGAAGCTTTCTTT
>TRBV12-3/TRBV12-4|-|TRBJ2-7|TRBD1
CASSLGPAQGVYEQYF
TGTGCCAGCAGTTTAGGTCCTGCACAGGGGGTTTACGAGCAGTACTTC
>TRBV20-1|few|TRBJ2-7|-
CSARDLAATYEQYF
TGCAGTGCTAGAGATCTGGCAGCGACCTACGAGCAGTACTTC
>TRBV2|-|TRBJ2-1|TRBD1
CASSSGTGINEQFF
TGTGCCAGCAGTTCCGGGACAGGGATTAATGAGCAGTTCTTC
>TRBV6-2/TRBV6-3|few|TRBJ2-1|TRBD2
CASFTSGGPSEQFF
TGTGCCAGCTTTACTAGCGGGGGGCCAAGTGAGCAGTTCTTC
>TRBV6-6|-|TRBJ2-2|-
CASSGGGGGELFF
TGTGCCAGCAGTGGGGGCGGTGGCGGGGAGCTGTTTTTT
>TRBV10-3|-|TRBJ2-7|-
CAISPSGRGISYEQYF
TGTGCCATCTCCCCCTCGGGCAGGGGTATTTCCTACGAGCAGTACTTC
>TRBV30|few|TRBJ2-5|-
CAWSLGLQETQYF
TGTGCCTGGAGTCTGGGGCTCCAAGAGACCCAGTACTTC
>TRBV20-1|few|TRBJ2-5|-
CSARDYGGETQYF
TGCAGTGCTAGAGATTACGGTGGGGAGACCCAGTACTTC
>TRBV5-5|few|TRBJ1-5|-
CASSLAGEQLNQPQHF
TGTGCCAGCAGCTTGGCCGGGGAACAGCTCAATCAGCCCCAGCATTTT
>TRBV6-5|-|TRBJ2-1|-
CASSNWEEQFF
TGTGCCAGCAGTAACTGGGAAGAGCAGTTCTTC
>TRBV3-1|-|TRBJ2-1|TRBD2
CALSPPGLAGGPGYNEQFF
TGTGCCCTCAGTCCCCCGGGACTAGCGGGAGGGCCGGGGTACAATGAGCAGTTCTTC
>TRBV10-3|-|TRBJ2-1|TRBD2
CAISESGSGGSNEQFF
TGTGCCATCAGTGAGTCGGGTAGCGGGGGGTCGAATGAGCAGTTCTTC
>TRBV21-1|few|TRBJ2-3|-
CASSDRDQNTDTQYF
TGTGCCAGCAGCGACCGGGACCAAAACACAGATACGCAGTATTTT
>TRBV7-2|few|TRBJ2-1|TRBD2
CASSPRSTSGGLNEQFF
TGTGCCAGCAGCCCCAGGTCGACTAGCGGGGGACTCAATGAGCAGTTCTTC
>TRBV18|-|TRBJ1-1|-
CASSPPASRSLTEAFF
TGTGCCAGCTCACCACCGGCGTCCAGGTCCCTTACTGAAGCTTTCTTT
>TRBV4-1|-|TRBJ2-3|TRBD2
CASSYRLAPSTDTQYF
TGCGCCAGCAGCTACCGACTAGCGCCTTCCACAGATACGCAGTATTTT
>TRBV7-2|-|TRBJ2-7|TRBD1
CASSAGTGGTYEQYF
TGTGCCAGCAGCGCCGGGACAGGCGGTACCTACGAGCAGTACTTC
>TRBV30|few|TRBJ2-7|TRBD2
CAWTKRGGNYEQYF
TGTGCCTGGACCAAGCGGGGGGGTAACTACGAGCAGTACTTC
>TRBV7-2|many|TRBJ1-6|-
CASSLGTVNSPLHF
TGTGCCAGCAGCTTAGGGACAGTTAATTCACCCCTCCACTTT
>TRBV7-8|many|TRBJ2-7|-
CASSLGSGGLHSYEQYF
TGTGCCAGCAGCTTAGGGTCCGGCGGGCTCCACTCCTACGAGCAGTACTTC
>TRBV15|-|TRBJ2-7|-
CATSRAGGRGGEQYF
TGTGCCACCAGCAGAGCCGGAGGCAGGGGTGGCGAGCAGTACTTC
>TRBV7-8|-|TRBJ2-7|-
CASSEASQAEGGYYEQYF
TGTGCCAGCAGCGAAGCGTCTCAGGCCGAAGGGGGATACTACGAGCAGTACTTC
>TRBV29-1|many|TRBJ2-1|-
CSASRLLAVSDAF
TGCAGCGCCTCCCGGTTGTTAGCGGTATCAGATGCCTTC
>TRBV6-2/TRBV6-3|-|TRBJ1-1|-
CASSYGRGYTEAFF
TGTGCCAGCAGTTACGGCAGGGGCTACACTGAAGCTTTCTTT
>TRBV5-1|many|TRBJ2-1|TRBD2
CASSSGDASSYNEQFF
TGCGCCAGCAGCAGCGGGGACGCCAGCTCCTACAATGAGCAGTTCTTC